These 5 T cell receptor beta chains came from one sample sequenced in a study of Ad26.COV2.S vaccination and SARS-CoV-2 variants. Treatment denoted: approximately 18 received Ad26.COV2.S at low or high dose, single or two shots; 5 received placebo; per-sample allocation not given. Specimen acquisition occurred on day 63 following the initial vaccine or placebo injection. Clones were sequenced by immunoSEQ multiplex PCR, and TCRdb holds only the in-frame ones, with some missing. The sample records about 400,000 clones, about 89% being singletons. This specimen consisted of peripheral blood, obtained in a trial of Ad26.COV2.S vaccine versus placebo. The source of these receptors is a person between 18 and 65 years old who received the Ad26.COV2.S COVID-19 vaccine or a placebo.

The V gene is TRBV18, the J gene TRBJ1-3, with D possibly TRBD1 on 5 matching bases. CDR1 and CDR2 (germline): KGHSH, LQKENI. V was clipped by 5 bases and J by 0 bases, with 14 bases between them. This CDR3 has 16 amino acids. DNA of the CDR3: TGTGCCAGCTCATCTTCCAGGGTTTTCTCTGGAAACACCATATATTTT. Its protein is CASSSSRVFSGNTIYF.

The CDR3 is CAWSQIRVTTEAFF. Written as DNA, the CDR3 is TGTGCCTGGAGTCAAATTAGGGTCACCACTGAAGCTTTCTTT. The chain links TRBV30 to TRBJ1-1; no reliable D call. Trimming took off 2 bases at V and 4 bases at J, with 14 bases between the two ends. This CDR3 spans 14 amino acids. CDR1 is GTSNPN, CDR2 SVGIG, per germline (reference sequence).

The chain joins TRBV28 to TRBJ2-7; 9 bases align to TRBD2. The junction had 11 bases not matched to a gene; V was cut back by 6 bases and J by 2 bases. The CDR3 sequence is 16 residues long. CDR1 MDHEN and CDR2 SYDVKM come from the germline V gene. The CDR3: CASSPFLLAGTYEQYF. The CDR3 DNA sequence: TGTGCCAGCAGCCCATTCCTCCTAGCGGGAACCTACGAGCAGTACTTC.

The rearrangement joins TRBV3-1 (or the pseudogene TRBV3-2) to TRBJ2-7; no clear D gene. The germline V gene has CDR1 LGHDT and CDR2 YNNKEL (reference sequence). V lost 0 bases and J 6 bases, leaving 9 bases between the germline ends. This CDR3 has 13 amino acids. The CDR3 DNA follows: TGTGCCAGCAGCCAAGATACCGCTATCGAGCAGTACTTC. Translating gives CASSQDTAIEQYF.

The V and J genes are TRBV4-2 and TRBJ2-7; tentatively, D is TRBD1 (8 bases). The V gene's germline CDR1 is LGHNA and CDR2 YNFKEQ. This CDR3 is built from 14 residues. V lost 2 bases and J 5 bases, leaving 13 bases between the germline ends. In DNA, the CDR3 is TGTGCCAGCAGCCAACAGGGGGCGGGAGACGAGCAGTACTTC. Its protein is CASSQQGAGDEQYF.